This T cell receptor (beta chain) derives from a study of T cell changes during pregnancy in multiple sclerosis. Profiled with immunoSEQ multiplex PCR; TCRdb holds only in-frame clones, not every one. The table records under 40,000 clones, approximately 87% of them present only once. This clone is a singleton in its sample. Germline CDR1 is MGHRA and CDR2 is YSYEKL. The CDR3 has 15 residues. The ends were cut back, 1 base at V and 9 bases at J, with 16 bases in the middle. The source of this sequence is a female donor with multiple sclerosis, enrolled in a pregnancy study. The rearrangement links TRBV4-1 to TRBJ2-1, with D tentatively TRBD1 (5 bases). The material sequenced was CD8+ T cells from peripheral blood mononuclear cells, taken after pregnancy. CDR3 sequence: CASSQGPTVSTEQFF. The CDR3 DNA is TGCGCCAGCAGCCAAGGGCCGACAGTGTCAACTGAGCAGTTCTTC.